This T cell receptor beta chain is from a study of shared clonotypes between healthy human individuals (dated by TCRdb to the early 2020s). Background on the whole study: A couple of women and a few men aged 18 to 49 years were included in the cohort. For each donor, CD4 naive and CD4 memory were each run on three plates, CD8 naive on two plates, and CD8 memory on one plate. To estimate repertoire size and how much clonotypes are shared between individuals, the study performed deep sequencing of blood TCR repertoires from 4 to 6 healthy adults. To increase sequencing depth and limit assay-specific biases, TCR repertoire library preparation and sequencing were carried out by different laboratories using diverse techniques. Each donor's leukapheresis produced roughly between about 0.9 and 9.5 billion PBMCs. The full study reports these points: Even with the large sequencing depth, rarefaction of the sorted-subset datasets indicated that sequencing was incomplete. Pairwise subsampling led to the expectation that sequencing depth would affect the degree of clonotype sharing among donors. Compared with non-shared clonotypes, clonotypes shared by all four sorted-subset donors had higher generation probabilities. Sampling was restricted to blood, and TCR repertoires in tissues likely differ from the TCR repertoires found in blood. Estimated clonotype richness was generally larger for naive than for memory subsets. Because the study included only a small number of donors, the genetic and exposure-history diversity represented was limited. Roughly 5.2% of naive CD4, 3.5% of naive CD8, approximately 2.2% of memory CD4, and more than 0.35% of memory CD8 clonotypes were shared across a handful of donors.

Using the deep immunoSEQ assay, TCR CDR3 regions were amplified from genomic DNA by multiplex PCR. For each cell subset, the extracted genomic DNA was distributed evenly across all wells of several immunoSEQ 96-well plates, and each plate served as one replicate. For sorted subsets, 200 to 250 ng genomic DNA, equal to tens of thousands of T cell genomes, was loaded into each replicate PCR. Purified libraries were measured with a Qubit 3.0 fluorometer, size-checked on a Bioanalyzer 2100, and measured again with the KAPA Library Quantification kit. Every immunoSEQ 96-well plate was sequenced on a separate single-read 150-cycle Illumina NextSeq 550 flow cell. The paper's data handling went like this. The immunoSEQ output contained only junctional sequences without quality scores, so filtering could not match that applied to full-length reads. To assign V/J genes and CDR3, sequences were annotated using PyIR, a Python wrapper for IgBLAST v1.9, with IMGT germline references. Reads were filtered out if the reads had weak V/J assignments (E-value above 1e-6), no CDR3, stop codons, out-of-frame junctions, or ambiguous translated residues. V3J clonotypes were defined by identical inferred V gene, J gene, and CDR3 amino acid sequence. To compute the percentage overlap between repertoires, the number of shared unique clonotypes was divided by the size of the smaller repertoire. Richness of each repertoire was evaluated using RTK rarefaction, the Chao1 estimator, and Recon v2.1 estimates of unobserved clonotypes. OLGA was used to compute generation probabilities for all TCRbeta clonotypes that the gDNA method yielded from a handful of donors. TCRdb mirrors the immuneACCESS table, restricted to in-frame sequences. Some clones are absent from its copies; in checked studies, under half trace to an unresolved V gene, and the reason for the others is unknown. V and J calls and clone size are as listed in that table; D and trimming were resolved from the DNA. A total of about 680,000 clones appear in this sample, 92% of them only once. Together, the top ten hold approximately 25% of the sample.

This clone appeared once. There is no known antigen for this receptor. One base away there is no much larger clone; base qualities are not given. CDR1 LNHDA and CDR2 SQIVND were looked up in the germline V gene (reference sequence). V and J are truncated by 3 bases and 5 bases respectively, leaving an intervening sequence of 17 bases. Spanning cysteine to phenylalanine, the CDR3 consists of 15 amino acids. Only CDR3 DNA remains: 45 bases, in frame from the first base. CD8 naive samples consisted of CD45RO-negative cells that were positively selected for CCR7, yielding a CD45RA+CCR7+ population without TemRA cells. Healthy HIV-negative adults with no recently reported acute infections or vaccinations were included as donors. All donors were Caucasian adults living in Nashville, Tennessee, USA. Blood was obtained by leukapheresis, after which PBMCs were separated by Ficoll-Histopaque density gradient centrifugation and cryopreserved in liquid nitrogen vapor phase. Analytical flow cytometry was used to check the purity and quantity of each magnetically sorted T cell population. Each sorted fraction had its genomic DNA isolated and then quantified by UV absorbance on a Nanodrop 2000c.

The sequenced material came from naive CD8+ T cells sorted from blood. Sample cell subset or site, as interpreted from the label and publication: CD45RA+CCR7+. The source is a man under 40 in good health. The chain is made from TRBV19 and TRBJ2-7, with TRBD1 as a weak D call on 6 bases. The sequence in DNA is TGTGCCAGTAGTATGGGCCCAGGGGTATCAAACGAGCAGTACTTC. This gives the protein CASSMGPGVSNEQYF.